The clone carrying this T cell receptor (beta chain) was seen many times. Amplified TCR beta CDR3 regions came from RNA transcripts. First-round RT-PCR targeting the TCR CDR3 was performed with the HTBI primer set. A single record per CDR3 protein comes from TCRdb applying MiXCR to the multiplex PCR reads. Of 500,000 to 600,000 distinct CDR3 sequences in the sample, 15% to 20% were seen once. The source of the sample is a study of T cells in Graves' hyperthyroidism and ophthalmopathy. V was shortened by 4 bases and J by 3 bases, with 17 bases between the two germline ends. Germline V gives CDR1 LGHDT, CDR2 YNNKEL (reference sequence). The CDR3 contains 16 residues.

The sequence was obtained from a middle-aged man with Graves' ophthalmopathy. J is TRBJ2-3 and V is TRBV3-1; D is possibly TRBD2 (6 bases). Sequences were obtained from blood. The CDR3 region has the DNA TGTGCCAGCAGCCGCCGTAGCGGCCCGATGACAGATACGCAGTATTTT. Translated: CASSRRSGPMTDTQYF.